The 10 T cell receptor beta chains given below trace back to one sample, sequenced in a study of CD8 T cells in ankylosing spondylitis. TCRdb independently ran MiXCR on the 5' RACE reads; one entry per CDR3 protein. The table records hundreds of thousands of distinct CDR3 sequences, 20% to 30% of them present only once. Sequences were obtained from blood, either unsorted or a sorted T cell fraction (not recorded which). These receptors all come from a male donor with ankylosing spondylitis or in good health (not recorded which).

This clonotype was seen many times. V and J are TRBV3-1 and TRBJ1-2; tentatively, D is TRBD1 (5 bases). Germline assignment: CDR1 LGHDT and CDR2 YNNKEL (reference sequence). V was pared by 2 bases and J by 5 bases, with 9 bases between. The CDR3 length is 13 residues. CDR3 region: CASSQTGEYGYTF. The CDR3 DNA reads as TGTGCCAGCAGCCAAACGGGGGAGTATGGCTACACCTTC.

The chain recombines TRBV20-1 with TRBJ2-3; the D is unclear. Germline loops: CDR1 DFQATT, CDR2 SNEGSKA (reference sequence). The germline V and J ends were trimmed by 5 bases and 2 bases, with 17 bases remaining between them. This CDR3 comprises 15 residues. CDR3 protein: CSALNPLEYTDTQYF. The CDR3 coding sequence is TGCAGTGCTTTGAACCCGTTGGAATACACAGATACGCAGTATTTT.

The rearrangement uses TRBV20-1 and TRBJ2-5; D is ambiguous. The CDR3 consists of 12 residues. V gave up 6 bases and J gave up 1 base, with 9 bases separating them. Germline V gene sequence: CDR1 DFQATT, CDR2 SNEGSKA (reference sequence). In DNA, the CDR3 is TGCAGTGCAATCGGAAGCCAAGAGACCCAGTACTTC. As protein: CSAIGSQETQYF.

This clonotype came up many times. V gene TRBV9 combines with J gene TRBJ1-2; no clear D gene. Between the trimmed V and J ends, which lost 4 bases and 6 bases, there was a span of 13 bases. Per germline, CDR1 SGDLS and CDR2 YYNGEE. The CDR3 length is 13 residues. CDR3 bases: TGTGCCAGCAGCCGAGATACGGGTAATGGCTACACCTTC. Its protein product is CASSRDTGNGYTF.

The rearrangement uses TRBV20-1 and TRBJ2-7; D unclear. Germline CDR1 and CDR2: DFQATT and SNEGSKA (reference sequence). This CDR3 is 17 amino acids long. V was cut by 1 base and J by 1 base, with 20 bases left in between. The CDR3 nucleotides read TGCAGTGCTAGAGTCCCTGGACCGAGGAGCACTTCCTACGAGCAGTACTTC. Protein product: CSARVPGPRSTSYEQYF.

This clonotype has just a few counts. The CDR3 loop is CASSTRTSGGGEQFF. The DNA for the CDR3 is TGTGCCAGCAGTACGAGGACTAGCGGGGGCGGGGAGCAGTTCTTC. The chain joins TRBV27 to TRBJ2-1; 13 nucleotides align to TRBD2. This CDR3 is built from 15 residues. Germline loops: CDR1 MNHEY, CDR2 SMNVEV (reference sequence). After removal of 5 bases from V and 10 bases from J, the junction contained 8 bases not matched to a gene.

This clonotype has ten or more counts. The V and J genes are TRBV12-3 or TRBV12-4 and TRBJ2-7; 7 bases map to TRBD1. CDR3 length equals 14 residues. Trimming took 6 bases from V and 0 from J; bases not matched to a gene: 5. CDR3 nucleotide sequence: TGTGCCAGCAGCTCGGGACAGAACTCCTACGAGCAGTACTTC. Its protein product is CASSSGQNSYEQYF.

The gene calls are TRBV29-1 and TRBJ2-7; no firm D call. Trimming removed 4 bases from V and 2 bases from J, with 9 bases in between. This CDR3 is 12 amino acids long. The germline CDR1 and CDR2 sequences are SQVTM and ANQGSEA. The CDR3 is CSVAAGPYEQYF. The CDR3 nucleotides are TGCAGCGTTGCCGCCGGTCCCTACGAGCAGTACTTC.

A few counts support this clonotype. V gene TRBV10-3 combines with J gene TRBJ2-3, with TRBD2 matching 7 bases. Germline CDR1 is ENHRY and CDR2 is SYGVKD. Trimming took 4 bases from V and 3 from J; bases not matched to a gene: 7. The length of the CDR3 is 15 residues. The CDR3 loop reads CAISVGRESTDTQYF. The CDR3 region has the DNA TGTGCCATCAGTGTCGGGCGGGAGTCGACAGATACGCAGTATTTT.

DNA of the CDR3: TGCAGTGCTAGGCACGGGCAAGAGACCCAGTACTTC. Translation gives CSARHGQETQYF. This chain links TRBV20-1 with TRBJ2-5, with D uncertain. The V gene lost 3 bases and the J gene lost 2 bases, with 7 bases spanning the gap. CDR1 is DFQATT and CDR2 is SNEGSKA in the germline V gene (reference sequence). The CDR3 contains 12 residues.